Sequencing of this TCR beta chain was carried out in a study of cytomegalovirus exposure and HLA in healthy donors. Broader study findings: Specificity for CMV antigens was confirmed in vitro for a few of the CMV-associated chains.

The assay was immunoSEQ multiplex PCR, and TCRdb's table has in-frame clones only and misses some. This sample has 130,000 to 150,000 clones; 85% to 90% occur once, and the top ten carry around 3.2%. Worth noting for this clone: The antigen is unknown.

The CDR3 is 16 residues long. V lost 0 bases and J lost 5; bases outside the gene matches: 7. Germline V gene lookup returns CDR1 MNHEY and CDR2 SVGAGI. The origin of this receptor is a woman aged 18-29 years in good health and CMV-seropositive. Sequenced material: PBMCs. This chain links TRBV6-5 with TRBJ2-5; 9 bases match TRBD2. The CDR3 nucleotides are TGTGCCAGCAGTTACTCGAGTGTTAGCGGGAGTGAGACCCAGTACTTC. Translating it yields CASSYSSVSGSETQYF.